A single sample is the source of the 6 T cell receptor beta chains below, sequenced in a study of blood T cells in healthy people across ages. Then a second PCR, running about 7 to 11 cycles, was carried out with a sample-barcoded 5' primer and a J-beta primer mix. TCRdb itself ran the 5' RACE reads through MiXCR, one entry per CDR3 protein. Here the sample spans roughly 1,500,000 distinct CDR3 sequences, roughly 30% being singletons. Sequencing input: blood. The receptors derive from a woman aged 25 to 45 in good health.

This clonotype was counted a few times. This rearrangement joins TRBV10-3 to TRBJ1-1, with TRBD1 matching over 7 bases. The ends lost 11 bases at V and 0 bases at J; junction bases unmatched: 6. Germline CDR1 ENHRY, CDR2 SYGVKD. The CDR3 covers 13 residues. CDR3 coding DNA: TGTGCCTCAGGACAGGTATTGAACACTGAAGCTTTCTTT. The encoded protein is CASGQVLNTEAFF.

This chain links TRBV6-5 with TRBJ2-2; no firm D call. Trimming removed 2 bases from V and 3 bases from J, with 4 bases in between. The CDR3 extends over 13 amino acids. Germline V gene data show CDR1 as MNHEY and CDR2 as SVGAGI. The CDR3: CASSYRDTGELFF. CDR3 bases: TGTGCCAGCAGTTACAGAGACACCGGGGAGCTGTTTTTT.

With respect to this clonotype: A much bigger clone sits one base away, suggesting this may be a read error. The J gene is TRBJ2-1, the V gene TRBV29-1; 8 nucleotides match TRBD2. There are 13 residues in the CDR3. Per the germline V gene, CDR1 is SQVTM and CDR2 is ANQGSEA. The ends lost 4 bases at V and 8 bases at J; junction bases unmatched: 7. The CDR3 nucleotides are TGCAGCGTTGGACGACGGGGGGGGTATGAGCAGTTCTTC. It encodes CSVGRRGGYEQFF.

The chain has TRBV2 and TRBJ1-4; 7 nucleotides match TRBD1. V lost 6 bases, J lost 6 bases, and 7 bases stayed unmatched. Germline assignment: CDR1 SNHLY and CDR2 FYNNEI. The CDR3 runs 14 residues. This CDR3 reads CASRRTGLDEKLFF. DNA of the CDR3: TGTGCCAGCAGACGGACAGGTCTGGATGAAAAACTGTTTTTT.

This clonotype came up a few times. The chain links TRBV20-1 to TRBJ2-7; TRBD1 might be the D (5 bases). TRBJ2-5 explains the end of the DNA better; the J call may be wrong. There are 14 residues in the CDR3. The germline CDR1 and CDR2 sequences are DFQATT and SNEGSKA (reference sequence). In DNA form, the CDR3 reads TGCAGTGCTAGAGATCCAGGGTTAAGGGAGACCCAGTACTTC. Translated: CSARDPGLRETQYF.

The chain carries TRBV7-3 and TRBJ2-6; D may be TRBD1 (6 bases). The V end lost 5 bases, the J end lost 0 bases, and 14 bases lay between the germline ends. This CDR3 is built from 17 residues. Germline values: CDR1 SGHTA, CDR2 FQGTGA. In DNA form, the CDR3 reads TGTGCCAGCAGCCCTAGAGGGGGAAGCTCTGGGGCCAACGTCCTGACTTTC. Residues: CASSPRGGSSGANVLTF.